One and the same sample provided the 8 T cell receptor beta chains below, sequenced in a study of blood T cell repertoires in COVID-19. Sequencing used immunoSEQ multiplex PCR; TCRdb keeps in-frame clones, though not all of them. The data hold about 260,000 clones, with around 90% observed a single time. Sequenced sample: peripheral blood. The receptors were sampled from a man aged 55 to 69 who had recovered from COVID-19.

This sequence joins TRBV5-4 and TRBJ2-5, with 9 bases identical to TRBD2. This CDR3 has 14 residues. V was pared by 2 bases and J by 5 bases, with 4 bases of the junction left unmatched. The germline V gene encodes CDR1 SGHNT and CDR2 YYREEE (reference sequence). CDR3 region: CASSLAGGGETQYF. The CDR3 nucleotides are TGTGCCAGCAGCTTAGCGGGGGGCGGGGAGACCCAGTACTTC.

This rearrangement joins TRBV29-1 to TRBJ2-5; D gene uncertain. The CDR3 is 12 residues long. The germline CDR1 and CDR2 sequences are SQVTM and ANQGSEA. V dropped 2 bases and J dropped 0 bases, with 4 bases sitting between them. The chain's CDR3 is CSVEPNQETQYF. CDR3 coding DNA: TGCAGCGTTGAACCCAACCAAGAGACCCAGTACTTC.

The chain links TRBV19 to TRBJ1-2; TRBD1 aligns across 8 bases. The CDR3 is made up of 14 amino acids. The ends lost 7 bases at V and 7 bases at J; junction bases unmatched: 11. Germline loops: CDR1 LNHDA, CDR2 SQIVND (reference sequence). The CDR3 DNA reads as TGTGCCAGTAAATTCCGGGACAGGCCTAGTGGCTACACCTTC. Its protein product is CASKFRDRPSGYTF.

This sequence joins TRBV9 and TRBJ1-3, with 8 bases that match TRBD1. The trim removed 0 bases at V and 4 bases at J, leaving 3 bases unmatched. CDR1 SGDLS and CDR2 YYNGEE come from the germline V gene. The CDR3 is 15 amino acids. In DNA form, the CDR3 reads TGTGCCAGCAGCGTAGGGACAGGGATGGGAAACACCATATATTTT. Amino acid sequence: CASSVGTGMGNTIYF.

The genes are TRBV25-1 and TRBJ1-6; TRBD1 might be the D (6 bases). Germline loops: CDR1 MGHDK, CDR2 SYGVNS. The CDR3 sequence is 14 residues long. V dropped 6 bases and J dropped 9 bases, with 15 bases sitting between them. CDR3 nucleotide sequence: TGTGCCAGCAGACCCAATCAAGGGGGTTCACCCCTCCACTTT. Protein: CASRPNQGGSPLHF.

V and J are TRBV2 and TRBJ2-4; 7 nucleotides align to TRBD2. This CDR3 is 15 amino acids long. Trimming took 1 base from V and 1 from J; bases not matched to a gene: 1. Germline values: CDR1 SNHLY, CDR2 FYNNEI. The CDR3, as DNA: TGTGCCAGCAGTGAAGGGGAGGGGGCCAAAAACATTCAGTACTTC. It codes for CASSEGEGAKNIQYF.

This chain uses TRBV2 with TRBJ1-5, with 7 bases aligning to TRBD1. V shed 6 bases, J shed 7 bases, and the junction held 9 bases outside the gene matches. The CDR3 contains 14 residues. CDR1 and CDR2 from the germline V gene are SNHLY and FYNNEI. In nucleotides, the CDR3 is TGTGCCAGCAGCCAAAACGGGGGACAGCAGCCCCAGCATTTT. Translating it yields CASSQNGGQQPQHF.

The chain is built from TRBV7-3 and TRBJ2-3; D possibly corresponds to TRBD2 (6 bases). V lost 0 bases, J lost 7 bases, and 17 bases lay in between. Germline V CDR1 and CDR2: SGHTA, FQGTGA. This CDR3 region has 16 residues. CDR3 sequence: CASSLTGGESSYTQYF. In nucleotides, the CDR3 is TGTGCCAGCAGCTTAACAGGCGGGGAATCATCATATACGCAGTATTTT.